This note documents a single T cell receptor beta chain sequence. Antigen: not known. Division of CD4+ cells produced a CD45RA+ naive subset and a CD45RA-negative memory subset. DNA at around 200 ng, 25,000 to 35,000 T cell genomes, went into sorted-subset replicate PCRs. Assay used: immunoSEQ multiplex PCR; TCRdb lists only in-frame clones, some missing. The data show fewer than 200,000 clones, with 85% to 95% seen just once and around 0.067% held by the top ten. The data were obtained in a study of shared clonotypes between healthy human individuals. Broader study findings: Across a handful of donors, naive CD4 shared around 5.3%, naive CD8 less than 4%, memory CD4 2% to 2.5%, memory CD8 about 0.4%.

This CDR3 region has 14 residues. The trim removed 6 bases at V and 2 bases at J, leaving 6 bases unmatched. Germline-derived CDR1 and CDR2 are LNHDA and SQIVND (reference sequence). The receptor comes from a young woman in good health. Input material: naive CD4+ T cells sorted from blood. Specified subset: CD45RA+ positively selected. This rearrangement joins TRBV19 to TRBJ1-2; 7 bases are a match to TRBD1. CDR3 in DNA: TGTGCCAGTAGGGACCCGGGACAGAACTATGGCTACACCTTC. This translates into CASRDPGQNYGYTF.